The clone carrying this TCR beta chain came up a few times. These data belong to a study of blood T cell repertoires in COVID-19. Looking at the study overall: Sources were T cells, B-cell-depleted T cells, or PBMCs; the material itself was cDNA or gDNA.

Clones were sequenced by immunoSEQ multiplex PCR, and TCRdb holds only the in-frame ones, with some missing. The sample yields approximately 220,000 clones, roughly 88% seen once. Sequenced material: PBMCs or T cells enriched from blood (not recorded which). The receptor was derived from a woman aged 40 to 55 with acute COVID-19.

The CDR3 DNA reads TGTGCCAGCAGCGTAGCGGTGGGCGACTACGAGCAGTACTTC. Its protein is CASSVAVGDYEQYF. This rearrangement joins TRBV9 to TRBJ2-7; D unclear. The CDR3 has 14 residues. Germline V gene sequence: CDR1 SGDLS, CDR2 YYNGEE. Deletions cut 0 bases from V and 3 bases from J, with 10 bases between.